This entry describes one TCR beta chain. This record belongs to a study of blood T cell repertoires in COVID-19. Turning to the study itself: Italy, Spain and the United States were the sources of the convalescent and acute COVID-19 samples. T cells, B-cell-depleted T cells, or PBMCs supplied cDNA or gDNA.

Per the study methods: Scientists estimated how many nucleated cells there were by amplifying reference gene primers. Data came from immunoSEQ multiplex PCR; TCRdb stores just in-frame clones and leaves some out. The V and J calls and clone size were taken over from that table, and D and trimming were inferred from the DNA. The data show roughly 260,000 clones, 88% seen once. CDR1 and CDR2 from the germline V gene are MNHEY and SMNVEV (reference sequence). The CDR3 is 14 residues long. Between the trimmed V and J ends, which lost 3 bases and 8 bases, there was a span of 14 bases. V gene TRBV27 combines with J gene TRBJ2-1, with a weak D call TRBD2 (6 bases). This clonotype originated in a man aged 55 to 69 who had recovered from COVID-19. The sample taken for sequencing was peripheral blood. CDR3 protein: CASSFTGGADEQFF. In DNA, the CDR3 is TGTGCCAGCAGTTTTACGGGCGGGGCCGATGAGCAGTTCTTC.